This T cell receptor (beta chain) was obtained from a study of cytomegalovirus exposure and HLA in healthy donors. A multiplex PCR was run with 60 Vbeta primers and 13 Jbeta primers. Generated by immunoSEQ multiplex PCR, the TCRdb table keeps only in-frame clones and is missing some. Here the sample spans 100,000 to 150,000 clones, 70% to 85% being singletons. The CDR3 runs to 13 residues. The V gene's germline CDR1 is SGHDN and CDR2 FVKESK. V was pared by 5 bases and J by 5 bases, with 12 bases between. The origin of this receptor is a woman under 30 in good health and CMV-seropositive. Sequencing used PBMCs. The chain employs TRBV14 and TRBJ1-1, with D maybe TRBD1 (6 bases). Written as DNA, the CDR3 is TGTGCCAGCAGCACTCAGGGGTCAACTGAAGCTTTCTTT. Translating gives CASSTQGSTEAFF.